This entry lists 5 T cell receptor beta chains sequenced from one sample in a study of cytomegalovirus exposure and HLA in healthy donors. PCR amplification relied on 60 Vbeta primers (plus 13 Jbeta primers). Clones were sequenced by immunoSEQ multiplex PCR, and TCRdb holds only the in-frame ones, with some missing. The sample has under 200,000 clones; more than 80% are singletons. Material: PBMCs. The receptor source for this set is a woman between 18 and 29 years old in good health and CMV-seronegative.

The genes are TRBV5-4 and TRBJ2-5; 7 nucleotides align to TRBD1. Per germline, CDR1 SGHNT and CDR2 YYREEE (reference sequence). The CDR3 is 13 amino acids. V shed 4 bases and J 5 bases; nucleotides not matched to a gene: 5. The chain's CDR3 is CASSRGQPETQYF. CDR3 coding DNA: TGTGCCAGCAGCCGGGGACAGCCGGAGACCCAGTACTTC.

This clone was counted only a few times. This sequence joins TRBV28 and TRBJ1-1, with a weak D call TRBD1 (5 bases). V was trimmed by 5 bases and J by 5 bases, leaving 12 bases between them. The CDR3 spans 13 residues. Germline lookup yields CDR1 MDHEN and CDR2 SYDVKM. As DNA, the CDR3 is TGTGCCAGCAGTACCGGTACAGGAACTGAAGCTTTCTTT. Translated: CASSTGTGTEAFF.

This chain uses TRBV2 with TRBJ2-5, with D perhaps matching TRBD1 (5 bases). TRBJ2-7 explains the end of the DNA better; the J call may be wrong. CDR3 length: 16 amino acids. Germline V CDR1 and CDR2: SNHLY, FYNNEI. This CDR3 is CASSFTGAHHSYEQYF. CDR3 nucleotides: TGTGCCAGCAGTTTCACAGGAGCCCATCACTCCTACGAGCAGTACTTC.

This sequence joins TRBV2 and TRBJ1-2; a weak D match, TRBD1 (5 bases). This CDR3 has 13 amino acids. V lost 4 bases and J 2 bases, leaving 8 bases between the germline ends. Looked up from germline, CDR1 is SNHLY and CDR2 is FYNNEI. The CDR3 sequence is CASSVQGNYGYTF. The CDR3 coding sequence is TGTGCCAGCAGTGTGCAGGGCAACTATGGCTACACCTTC.

CDR3 in amino acids: CASSDPKAGADTQYF. In nucleotides, the CDR3 is TGTGCCAGCAGCGACCCGAAAGCCGGGGCAGATACGCAGTATTTT. The chain recombines TRBV5-4 with TRBJ2-3, with a tentative D call TRBD2 (5 bases). This CDR3 is built from 15 residues. Germline loops: CDR1 SGHNT, CDR2 YYREEE (reference sequence). V dropped 4 bases and J dropped 4 bases, with 16 bases sitting between them.